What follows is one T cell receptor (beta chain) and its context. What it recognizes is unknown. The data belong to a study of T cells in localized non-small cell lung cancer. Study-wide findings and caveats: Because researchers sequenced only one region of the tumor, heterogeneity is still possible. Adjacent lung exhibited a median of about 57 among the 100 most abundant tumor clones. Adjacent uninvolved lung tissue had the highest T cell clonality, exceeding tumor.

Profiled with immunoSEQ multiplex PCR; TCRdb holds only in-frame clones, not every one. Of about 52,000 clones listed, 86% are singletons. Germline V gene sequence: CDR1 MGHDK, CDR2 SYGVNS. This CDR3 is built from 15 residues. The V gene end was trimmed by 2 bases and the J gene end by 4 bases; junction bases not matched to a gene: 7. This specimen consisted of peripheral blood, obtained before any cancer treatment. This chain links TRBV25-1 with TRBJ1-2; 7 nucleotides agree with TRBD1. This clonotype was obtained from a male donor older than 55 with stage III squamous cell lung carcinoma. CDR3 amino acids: CASSELGDSFYGYTF. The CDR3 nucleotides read TGTGCCAGCAGTGAACTAGGGGACAGCTTCTATGGCTACACCTTC.